This TCR beta chain originates from a study of T cell repertoires in cytomegalovirus infection. As for the study in general: Recently identified HLA-C-restricted CMV epitopes were used, and well-studied HLA-B-restricted CMV epitopes were used as well. An indication of both CMV infection and matching HLA type came from public TCR beta signatures. General study points: Totalled public TCR beta family frequency picked out people who carried CMV plus the relevant HLA. Across the ex vivo response, the dominant clonotypes were HLA-C-restricted CMV-specific TCR beta clonotypes.

CDR1 and CDR2 from the germline V gene are SEHNR and FQNEAQ (reference sequence). The CDR3 is made up of 13 amino acids. V was clipped by 5 bases and J by 6 bases, with 13 bases between them. Concerning this clonotype itself: The antigen remains undetermined.

TCRdb called the reads again in MiXCR, with one record for every CDR3 protein. The sample consists of 600,000 to 700,000 distinct CDR3 sequences, around 31% of them appearing once. The gene calls are TRBV7-9 and TRBJ1-1; D gene unclear. This clonotype was sampled from a human donor in good health (CMV status not recorded). Some clones in this sample may be carry-over from other donors' samples. The input for sequencing was cultured PBMCs, taken from culture after CMV antigen stimulation. The CDR3 protein is CASSLTGPPEAFF. The CDR3 nucleotides read TGTGCCAGCAGCCTTACCGGGCCCCCTGAAGCTTTCTTT.